This TCR beta chain emerged from a study of radiation and T cells in renal cell carcinoma. Turning to the study itself: Nephrectomy followed 15 Gy stereotactic body radiation by 4 weeks. General observations from the study: Top tumor clonotypes rose in blood 2 weeks post-radiation, then contracted. Baseline intratumoral clonotype presence is unknown without pretreatment biopsies.

Regarding this clone: Its antigen is unidentified.

The CDR3 length is 13 residues. The germline V gene encodes CDR1 MDHEN and CDR2 SYDVKM. With 6 bases removed from V and 1 base from J, the gap between germline ends came to 10 bases. Time point noted: blood 2 weeks post-SBRT. Treatment: 15 Gy SBRT to primary tumor, nephrectomy 4 weeks later. Assay used: immunoSEQ multiplex PCR; TCRdb lists only in-frame clones, some missing. In the table there are some 76,000 clones, 82% of which are singletons. The clonotype originates from a man aged 55-75 years with renal cell carcinoma. Sample: blood, taken from a patient whose treatment included radiotherapy and nephrectomy. This chain uses TRBV28 with TRBJ2-7; D assignment may be TRBD1 or TRBD2 (5 bases each). CDR3 residues: CASRARESYEQYF. Written as DNA, the CDR3 is TGTGCCAGCAGAGCCAGGGAGTCCTACGAGCAGTACTTC.